What follows are 25 T cell receptor beta chains derived from one specimen sequenced in a study of blood T cell repertoires in COVID-19. Libraries were prepared by immunoSEQ multiplex PCR; TCRdb keeps only in-frame clonotypes and omits some of them. There are approximately 68,000 clones in the sample; approximately 79% occur only once, and roughly a tenth lies in the top ten. Sequenced input: peripheral blood. The receptors here all came from a woman aged 50 to 60 with acute or convalescent COVID-19.

The gene calls are TRBV28 and TRBJ2-7; TRBD2 might be the D (6 bases). The CDR3 loop spans 13 amino acids. Germline V gene sequence: CDR1 MDHEN, CDR2 SYDVKM. V dropped 3 bases and J dropped 6 bases, with 12 bases sitting between them. The CDR3 reads CASSLVSGGEQYF. In DNA form, the CDR3 reads TGTGCCAGCAGTTTGGTGTCCGGGGGCGAGCAGTACTTC.

The chain uses TRBV7-9 and TRBJ2-5, with TRBD2 identical over 13 bases. The ends lost 5 bases at V and 2 bases at J; junction bases unmatched: 8. The CDR3 covers 17 residues. Per the germline V gene, CDR1 is SEHNR and CDR2 is FQNEAQ (reference sequence). DNA for the CDR3: TGTGCCAGCAGCCCCTCGTGGGGACTAGCGGGGCAAGAGACCCAGTACTTC. It specifies CASSPSWGLAGQETQYF. The whole variable domain, filled in from reference TRBV7-9 and TRBJ2-5, reads DTGVSQNPRHKITKRGQNVTFRCDPISEHNRLYWYRQTLGQGPEFLTYFQNEAQLEKSRLLSDRFSAERPKGSFSTLEIQRTEQGDSAMYLCASSPSWGLAGQETQYFGPGTRLLVL.

This clone appeared a few times. The chain has TRBV27 and TRBJ2-1; 8 bases agree with TRBD2. This CDR3 comprises 16 residues. V was pared by 8 bases and J by 2 bases, with 11 bases of the junction left unmatched. Germline V gives CDR1 MNHEY, CDR2 SMNVEV (reference sequence). The CDR3 region has the DNA TGTGCCAGCGGAAGGTTTAGCGGGGCCCCCTACAATGAGCAGTTCTTC. Its translation: CASGRFSGAPYNEQFF.

This chain connects TRBV11-2 to TRBJ2-3; the match to TRBD2 covers 8 bases. With V trimmed by 5 bases and J by 0 bases, 10 bases remained unmatched. From germline, CDR1 is SGHAT and CDR2 FQNNGV. The CDR3 runs to 17 residues. The CDR3 sequence: CASSRGDSGTSTDTQYF. The CDR3 region has the DNA TGTGCCAGCAGCCGGGGGGATAGCGGGACCAGCACAGATACGCAGTATTTT.

In this sample, this clone turned up once. The rearrangement joins TRBV7-8 to TRBJ2-2; unclear D gene. CDR1 SGHVS and CDR2 FQNEAQ come from the germline V gene. CDR3 length: 13 residues. V was cut by 3 bases and J by 7 bases, with 9 bases left in between. The CDR3 DNA reads as TGTGCCAGCAGCTTGCTGGAGTTCGGGGAGCTGTTTTTT. As protein: CASSLLEFGELFF.

The CDR3 sequence is CASSPEGTQPQHF. The CDR3 DNA reads as TGTGCCAGCAGCCCCGAGGGCACCCAGCCCCAGCATTTT. V gene TRBV7-9 combines with J gene TRBJ1-5; D unresolved. The CDR3 is made up of 13 amino acids. The ends were cut back, 5 bases at V and 7 bases at J, with 12 bases in the middle. Germline loops: CDR1 SEHNR, CDR2 FQNEAQ (reference sequence).

This chain connects TRBV29-1 to TRBJ2-3, with TRBD2 matching 7 bases. CDR1 SQVTM and CDR2 ANQGSEA come from the germline V gene. The CDR3 has 14 residues. The V gene end was trimmed by 5 bases and the J gene end by 3 bases; junction bases not matched to a gene: 8. CDR3 protein: CSVNGRGGTDTQYF. The CDR3 coding sequence is TGCAGCGTTAATGGGAGGGGTGGGACAGATACGCAGTATTTT.

This clone has a single count. The CDR3 coding sequence is TGTGCCAGCAGCTTAGAAAGGACTAGCGGGGGTGGTGAGCAGTTCTTC. Translated, it gives CASSLERTSGGGEQFF. The chain joins TRBV7-3 to TRBJ2-1; 13 bases match TRBD2. Trimming cost V 2 bases and J 9 bases; bases outside gene matches: 7. Germline CDR1 and CDR2: SGHTA and FQGTGA. This CDR3 has 16 amino acids.

V usage is TRBV7-9 and J usage is TRBJ1-2; 7 nucleotides line up with TRBD1. The CDR3 runs 12 residues. In germline, CDR1 is SEHNR, CDR2 FQNEAQ (reference sequence). V shed 1 base and J 10 bases; nucleotides not matched to a gene: 3. DNA of the CDR3: TGTGCCAGCAGCTTAGGACAGGGAAACTACACCTTC. It yields the protein CASSLGQGNYTF.

V usage is TRBV6-5 and J usage is TRBJ2-5; 9 nucleotides align to TRBD1. The CDR3 totals 15 residues. Germline-derived CDR1 and CDR2 are MNHEY and SVGAGI. V lost 6 bases, J lost 5 bases, and 10 bases stayed unmatched. CDR3 in DNA: TGTGCCAGCAGCCCGAGGACAGGGGTGAGCGAGACCCAGTACTTC. It specifies CASSPRTGVSETQYF.

The V call is TRBV2, the J call TRBJ1-2; tentatively, D is TRBD1 (5 bases). This CDR3 has 13 amino acids. Trimming took 3 bases from V and 6 from J, leaving 11 bases between them. Germline-derived CDR1 and CDR2 are SNHLY and FYNNEI. The CDR3 bases are TGTGCCAGCAGTGATCCCGGGACTGATGGCTACACCTTC. It encodes CASSDPGTDGYTF. Drawing the rest from reference TRBV2 and TRBJ1-2, the complete variable domain is EPEVTQTPSHQVTQMGQEVILRCVPISNHLYFYWYRQILGQKVEFLVSFYNNEISEKSEIFDDQFSVERPDGSNFTLKIRSTKLEDSAMYFCASSDPGTDGYTFGSGTRLTVV.

The CDR3 loop is CASSYNRGNTEAFF. DNA for the CDR3: TGTGCCAGCAGCTACAACAGGGGTAACACTGAAGCTTTCTTT. The V gene is TRBV7-2, the J gene TRBJ1-1; TRBD1 matches at 7 bases. The J segment lost 2 bases and the V segment lost 4 bases, leaving 4 bases of the junction unmatched. CDR1 is SGHTA and CDR2 is FQGNSA in the germline V gene. The CDR3 is 14 residues long.

The chain carries TRBV5-5 and TRBJ2-5, with 7 bases identical to TRBD1. Germline trimming cut 0 bases from V and 4 bases from J; bases unmatched to any gene: 9. This CDR3 comprises 16 residues. Germline V gene sequence: CDR1 SGHKS, CDR2 YYEKEE (reference sequence). The chain's CDR3 is CASSLVVQGLGETQYF. As DNA, the CDR3 is TGTGCCAGCAGCTTGGTTGTACAGGGGTTAGGAGAGACCCAGTACTTC.

The rearrangement links TRBV7-8 to TRBJ2-1; no clear D gene. Germline CDR1 and CDR2: SGHVS and FQNEAQ. CDR3 length: 16 amino acids. V lost 0 bases and J lost 8, with 17 bases in between. The CDR3 reads CASSLALSSKSDEQFF. Here the CDR3 DNA reads TGTGCCAGCAGCTTAGCGCTGTCTAGTAAGAGTGATGAGCAGTTCTTC.

This clone appeared a few times. The chain links TRBV7-9 to TRBJ1-4; D possibly corresponds to TRBD1 (5 bases). Looked up from germline, CDR1 is SEHNR and CDR2 is FQNEAQ (reference sequence). V lost 0 bases and J lost 11, with 7 bases in between. The CDR3 covers 12 residues. The CDR3 protein is CASSLAGGKLFF. The DNA of the CDR3 is TGTGCCAGCAGCTTAGCGGGGGGGAAACTGTTTTTT.

The CDR3 protein is CASSLVPVDNHYGYTF. The CDR3 DNA sequence: TGTGCCAGCAGCTTAGTACCCGTGGACAACCACTATGGCTACACCTTC. The genes are TRBV7-9 and TRBJ1-2; TRBD1 might be the D (5 bases). Germline-derived CDR1 and CDR2 are SEHNR and FQNEAQ (reference sequence). The CDR3 totals 16 residues. The germline V and J ends were trimmed by 1 base and 3 bases, with 15 bases remaining between them.

There are a few counts of this clone. The chain joins TRBV7-2 to TRBJ1-2; D possibly corresponds to TRBD1 (6 bases). The ends were cut back, 4 bases at V and 8 bases at J, with 14 bases in the middle. This CDR3 is built from 13 residues. Germline lookup yields CDR1 SGHTA and CDR2 FQGNSA. CDR3 DNA: TGTGCCAGCAGCTCTAGAGGGGGGGAGGGCTACACCTTC. Amino acid sequence: CASSSRGGEGYTF.

In its sample, this clone was seen a few times. The chain combines TRBV5-6 with TRBJ1-1; 8 bases line up with TRBD1. The CDR3 loop spans 14 amino acids. CDR1 and CDR2 from the germline V gene are SGHDT and YYEEEE. The J segment lost 4 bases and the V segment lost 5 bases, leaving 7 bases of the junction unmatched. CDR3 region: CASSWTGIPTEAFF. CDR3 nucleotide sequence: TGTGCCAGCAGTTGGACAGGGATCCCCACTGAAGCTTTCTTT.

This chain joins TRBV4-3 and TRBJ2-7, with D possibly TRBD1 on 6 matching bases. This CDR3 has 15 amino acids. Germline-derived CDR1 and CDR2 are LGHNA and YSLEER. V lost 5 bases, J lost 1 base, and 15 bases lay in between. CDR3: CASSALPGASYEQYF. The CDR3, as DNA: TGCGCCAGCAGCGCTTTGCCAGGGGCTTCCTACGAGCAGTACTTC.

The V and J genes are TRBV11-2 and TRBJ2-1; 13 bases fit TRBD2. The CDR3 spans 15 residues. The J segment lost 8 bases and the V segment lost 5 bases, leaving 6 bases of the junction unmatched. CDR1 is SGHAT, CDR2 FQNNGV, per germline. The CDR3 region has the DNA TGTGCCAGCAGCCCTGGACTAGCGGGAGTTGATGAGCAGTTCTTC. This codes for CASSPGLAGVDEQFF.

This CDR3 is CASSPGPSTDTQYF. The CDR3 bases are TGTGCCAGCTCACCCGGTCCCAGCACAGATACGCAGTATTTT. The gene calls are TRBV18 and TRBJ2-3; D is undetermined. V was shortened by 3 bases and J by 0 bases, with 7 bases between the two germline ends. This CDR3 spans 14 amino acids. CDR1 and CDR2 from the germline V gene are KGHSH and LQKENI.

The J gene is TRBJ2-1, the V gene TRBV27; TRBD2 matches 9 bases. The germline V gene has CDR1 MNHEY and CDR2 SMNVEV (reference sequence). V shed 6 bases and J 7 bases; nucleotides not matched to a gene: 13. The CDR3 is made up of 16 amino acids. For the CDR3, the DNA is TGTGCCAGCAGCCCCCCGTGGAGCGGGAGGCTGAATGAGCAGTTCTTC. It yields the protein CASSPPWSGRLNEQFF.

This clone turned up a few times. This rearrangement joins TRBV19 to TRBJ2-1, with 7 bases lining up with TRBD2. This CDR3 has 15 residues. After removal of 1 base from V and 1 base from J, the junction contained 1 base not matched to a gene. CDR1 and CDR2 from the germline V gene are LNHDA and SQIVND (reference sequence). The CDR3 DNA follows: TGTGCCAGTAGTATAGGAGCGGGGTCCTACAATGAGCAGTTCTTC. It translates to CASSIGAGSYNEQFF.

The chain joins TRBV28 to TRBJ2-2; possible D gene TRBD1, 6 bases. Per the germline V gene, CDR1 is MDHEN and CDR2 is SYDVKM. V shed 5 bases and J shed 7 bases, with 11 bases lying between them. The CDR3 extends over 13 amino acids. The DNA for the CDR3 is TGTGCCAGCAGTCCAGGGGTTGGCGGGGAGCTGTTTTTT. It translates to CASSPGVGGELFF.

This chain uses TRBV7-2 with TRBJ2-7; 10 nucleotides agree with TRBD2. V gave up 4 bases and J gave up 3 bases; unmatched junction bases: 0. CDR1 is SGHTA, CDR2 FQGNSA, per germline. The CDR3 has 13 residues. The CDR3 DNA follows: TGTGCCAGCAGCTGGACTAGCGGCTACGAGCAGTACTTC. Encoded protein: CASSWTSGYEQYF.